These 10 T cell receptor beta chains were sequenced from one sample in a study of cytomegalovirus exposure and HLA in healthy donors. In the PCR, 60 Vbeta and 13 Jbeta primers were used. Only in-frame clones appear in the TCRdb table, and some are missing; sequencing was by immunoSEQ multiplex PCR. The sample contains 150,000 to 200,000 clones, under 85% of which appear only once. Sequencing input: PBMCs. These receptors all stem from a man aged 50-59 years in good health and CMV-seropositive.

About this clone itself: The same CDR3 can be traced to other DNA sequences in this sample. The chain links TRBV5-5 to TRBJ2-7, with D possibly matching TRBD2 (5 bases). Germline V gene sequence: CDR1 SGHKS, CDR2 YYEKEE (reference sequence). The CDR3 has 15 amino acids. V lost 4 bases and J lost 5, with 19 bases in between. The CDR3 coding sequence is TGTGCCAGCAGCCACCCCGGGTCCGGGGTTGACGAGCAGTACTTC. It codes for CASSHPGSGVDEQYF.

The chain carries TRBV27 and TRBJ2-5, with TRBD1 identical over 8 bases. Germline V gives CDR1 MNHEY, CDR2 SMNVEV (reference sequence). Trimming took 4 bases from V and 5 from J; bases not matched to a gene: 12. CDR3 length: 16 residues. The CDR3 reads CASSWASDRVYETQYF. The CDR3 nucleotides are TGTGCCAGCAGTTGGGCTTCGGACAGGGTCTATGAGACCCAGTACTTC.

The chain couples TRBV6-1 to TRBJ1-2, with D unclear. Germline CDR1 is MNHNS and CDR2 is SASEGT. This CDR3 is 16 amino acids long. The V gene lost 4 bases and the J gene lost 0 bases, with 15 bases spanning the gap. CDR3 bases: TGTGCCAGCAGTGTAGCGTATGGCAGGACTAACTATGGCTACACCTTC. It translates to CASSVAYGRTNYGYTF.

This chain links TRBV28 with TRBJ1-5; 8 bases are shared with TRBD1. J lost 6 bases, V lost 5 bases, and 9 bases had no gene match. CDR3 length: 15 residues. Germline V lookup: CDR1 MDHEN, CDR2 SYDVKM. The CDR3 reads CASSTRYQGAQPQHF. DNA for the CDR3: TGTGCCAGCAGTACCCGATACCAGGGGGCTCAGCCCCAGCATTTT. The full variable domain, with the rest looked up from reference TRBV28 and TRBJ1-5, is DVKVTQSSRYLVKRTGEKVFLECVQDMDHENMFWYRQDPGLGLRLIYFSYDVKMKEKGDIPEGYSVSREKKERFSLILESASTNQTSMYLCASSTRYQGAQPQHFGDGTRLSIL.

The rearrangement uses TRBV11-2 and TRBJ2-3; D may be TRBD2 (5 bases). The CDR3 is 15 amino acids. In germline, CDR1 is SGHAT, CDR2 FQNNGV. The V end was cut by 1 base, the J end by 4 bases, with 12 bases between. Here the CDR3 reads CASSLVGLAADTQYF. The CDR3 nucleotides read TGTGCCAGCAGCTTAGTTGGGCTAGCTGCAGATACGCAGTATTTT. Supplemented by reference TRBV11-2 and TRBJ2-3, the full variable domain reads EAGVAQSPRYKIIEKRQSVAFWCNPISGHATLYWYQQILGQGPKLLIQFQNNGVVDDSQLPKDRFSAERLKGVDSTLKIQPAKLEDSAVYLCASSLVGLAADTQYFGPGTRLTVL.

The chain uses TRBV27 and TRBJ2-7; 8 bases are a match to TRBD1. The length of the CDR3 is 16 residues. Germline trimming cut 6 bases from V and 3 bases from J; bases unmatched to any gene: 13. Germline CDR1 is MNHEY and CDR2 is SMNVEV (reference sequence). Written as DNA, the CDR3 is TGTGCCAGCAGCCCCTCTGTAGGACAGGGAAACTACGAGCAGTACTTC. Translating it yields CASSPSVGQGNYEQYF.

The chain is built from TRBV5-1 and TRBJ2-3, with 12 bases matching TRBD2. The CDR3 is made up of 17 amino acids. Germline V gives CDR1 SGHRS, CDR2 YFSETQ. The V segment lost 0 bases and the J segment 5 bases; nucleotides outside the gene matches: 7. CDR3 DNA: TGCGCCAGCAGCTTGGAGGCTAGCGGGGGGGCCATAGATACGCAGTATTTT. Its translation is CASSLEASGGAIDTQYF. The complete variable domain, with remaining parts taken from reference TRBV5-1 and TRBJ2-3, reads KAGVTQTPRYLIKTRGQQVTLSCSPISGHRSVSWYQQTPGQGLQFLFEYFSETQRNKGNFPGRFSGRQFSNSRSEMNVSTLELGDSALYLCASSLEASGGAIDTQYFGPGTRLTVL.

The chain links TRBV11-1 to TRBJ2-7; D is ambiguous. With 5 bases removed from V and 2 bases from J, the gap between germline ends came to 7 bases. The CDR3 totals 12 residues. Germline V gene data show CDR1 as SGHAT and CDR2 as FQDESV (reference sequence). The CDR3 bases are TGTGCCAGCAGCCAGATCCCCTACGAGCAGTACTTC. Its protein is CASSQIPYEQYF.

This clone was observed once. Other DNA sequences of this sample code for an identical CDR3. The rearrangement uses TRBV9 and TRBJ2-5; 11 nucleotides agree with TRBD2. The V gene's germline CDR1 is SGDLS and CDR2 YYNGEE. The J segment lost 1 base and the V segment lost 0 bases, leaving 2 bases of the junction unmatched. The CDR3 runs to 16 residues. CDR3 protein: CASSVGLAGTQETQYF. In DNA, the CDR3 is TGTGCCAGCAGCGTAGGACTAGCGGGAACCCAAGAGACCCAGTACTTC.

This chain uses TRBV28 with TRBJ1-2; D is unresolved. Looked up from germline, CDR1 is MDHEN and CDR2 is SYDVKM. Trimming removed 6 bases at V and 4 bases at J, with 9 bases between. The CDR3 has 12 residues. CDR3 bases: TGTGCCAGCAGGCAGGCGACCTATGGCTACACCTTC. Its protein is CASRQATYGYTF.